This is a list of T cell receptor beta chains from one sample in a study of T cell responses to AZD1222 COVID-19 vaccine. Libraries were prepared by immunoSEQ multiplex PCR; TCRdb keeps only in-frame clonotypes and omits some of them. The sample contains 98,000 or so clones, roughly nine tenths of which appear only once. The sample here was peripheral blood, taken on day 0 of MenACWY control vaccination. These receptors all come from an adult in good health. CDR3s include the opening cysteine and the closing phenylalanine or tryptophan. A D gene is named only where the DNA matches it firmly. Size tells how often a clone was seen (once, few, many) or the class of an expanded clone, and some rows leave it out.

>TRBD1|TRBJ1-1|TRBV27|once
TGTGCCAGCAGTCCGGGACAGGGTCTACTACCTACTGAAGCTTTCTTT
CASSPGQGLLPTEAFF
>.|TRBJ2-1|TRBV5-1|.
TGCGCCAGCAGCTTCCAACAGGGTTCGGGTGAGCAGTTCTTC
CASSFQQGSGEQFF
>.|TRBJ2-7|TRBV6-2/TRBV6-3|.
TGTGCCAGCAGTTATAACGCCTACGAGCAGTACTTC
CASSYNAYEQYF
>.|TRBJ1-1|TRBV6-5|once
TGTGCCAGCAGTTGGAGTCGCAAAACCCGGACAGCTTTCTTT
CASSWSRKTRTAFF
>TRBD1|TRBJ1-1|TRBV29-1|.
TGCAGCGTTCCATCGACAGGGATGAACACTGAAGCTTTCTTT
CSVPSTGMNTEAFF
>.|TRBJ2-3|TRBV28|few
TGTGCCAGCAGTTTAATATCCCGACTAGTGGAGTATGTAGATACGCAGTATTTT
CASSLISRLVEYVDTQYF
>.|TRBJ2-5|TRBV11-3|.
TGTGCCAGCAGCTTAGAGGAGGCGTTGGAGACCCAGTACTTC
CASSLEEALETQYF
>TRBD1|TRBJ1-2|TRBV7-8|.
TGTGCCAGCAGAGGACAGGGCTCCTACGGCTACACCTTC
CASRGQGSYGYTF
>TRBD1|TRBJ1-2|TRBV10-3|.
TGTGCCATCAGTGACCCAGCCGGACAGGGGAACTATGGCTACACCTTC
CAISDPAGQGNYGYTF
>TRBD2|TRBJ2-6|TRBV4-1|.
TGCGCCAGCAGCCCCCCCGGGGGGGTAGCGCCGAACTCTGGGGCCAACGTCCTGACTTTC
CASSPPGGVAPNSGANVLTF
>.|TRBJ2-3|TRBV7-3|once
TGTGCCAGCAGCCCGCTAGGGAAGGCAGATACGCAGTATTTT
CASSPLGKADTQYF
>TRBD2|TRBJ2-7|TRBV10-2|.
TGCGCCAGTGGCGGGGGGGTCTACGAGCAGTACTTC
CASGGGVYEQYF
>TRBD1|TRBJ1-6|TRBV6-6|.
TGTGCCAGCAGTATTAACACAGGGGGGTTTGGGTCACCCCTCCACTTT
CASSINTGGFGSPLHF
>.|TRBJ1-5|TRBV6-5|.
TGTGCCAGCAGACCCACAGGGAGCAATCAGCCCCAGCATTTT
CASRPTGSNQPQHF
>TRBD1|TRBJ1-5|TRBV6-5|.
TGTGCCAGTAAGACAGGGTGGGACCAGCCCCAGCATTTT
CASKTGWDQPQHF
>.|TRBJ2-2|TRBV5-4|.
TGTGCCAGCAGCTCTTCGGGGGGGGAGCTGTTTTTT
CASSSSGGELFF
>TRBD1|TRBJ1-1|TRBV2|.
TGTGCCAGCAGGCCCGGGGGAGGACAGGGGAATGCTGAAGCTTTCTTT
CASRPGGGQGNAEAFF
>.|TRBJ1-4|TRBV7-8|.
TGTGCCAGCAGCTATCAGGGTTCTAATGAAAAACTGTTTTTT
CASSYQGSNEKLFF
>.|TRBJ1-2|TRBV9|.
TGTGCCAGCAGCGTAGGCGGACAGCCCTACACCTTC
CASSVGGQPYTF
>.|TRBJ1-5|TRBV19|.
TGTGCCAGTAGTATAGATAAAGGGAATAGCAATCAGCCCCAGCATTTT
CASSIDKGNSNQPQHF
>TRBD1|TRBJ1-2|TRBV4-3|.
TGCGCCAGCAGCCAAGATCTGGACAGGTCCTATGGCTACACCTTC
CASSQDLDRSYGYTF
>TRBD1|TRBJ1-6|TRBV13|.
TGTGCCAGCAGCTCCTGGACAGGACAGCCGAGCTCCTATAATTCACCCCTCCACTTT
CASSSWTGQPSSYNSPLHF
>TRBD2|TRBJ2-3|TRBV2|.
TGTGCCAGCAGTGACCTAGCGGGGACAGATACGCAGTATTTT
CASSDLAGTDTQYF
>.|TRBJ1-6|TRBV7-2|.
TGTGCCAGCAGTTGGGAAGATAATAATTCACCCCTCCACTTT
CASSWEDNNSPLHF
>TRBD2|TRBJ2-7|TRBV27|.
TGTGCCAGCAGTTCGCCACTAGCGGGGGGGTCCTACGAGCAGTACTTC
CASSSPLAGGSYEQYF
>TRBD1|TRBJ1-4|TRBV2|.
TGTGCCAGCAGGGGTACAGGGGGAAAACTGTTTTTT
CASRGTGGKLFF
>.|TRBJ1-1|TRBV19|.
TGTGCCAGTAGTACAGAGGGAAGGCTGAGGACTGAAGCTTTCTTT
CASSTEGRLRTEAFF
>TRBD2|TRBJ2-1|TRBV6-2/TRBV6-3|.
TGTGCCAGCAGTTACTTTGTTCTTAGCGGGGGGACTTCCAATGAGCAGTTCTTC
CASSYFVLSGGTSNEQFF
>TRBD2|TRBJ2-4|TRBV10-2|.
TGCGCCAGCAGTGACGTCGGGGGGGAAAACATTCAGTACTTC
CASSDVGGENIQYF
>.|TRBJ2-3|TRBV30|once
TGTGCCTGGACTCGGGACTCCACAGATACGCAGTATTTT
CAWTRDSTDTQYF
>.|TRBJ1-4|TRBV12-3/TRBV12-4|.
TGTGCCAGCAGCTTGGCGACAGATGAAAAACTGTTTTTT
CASSLATDEKLFF
>TRBD1|TRBJ1-5|TRBV27|.
TGTGCCAGCAGTTTCGGGACAGGGGGCAATCAGCCCCAGCATTTT
CASSFGTGGNQPQHF
>.|TRBJ2-2|TRBV6-1|.
TGTGCCAGCAGTGAAGGTGATGAAGCTGGGGAGCTGTTTTTT
CASSEGDEAGELFF
>.|TRBJ1-2|TRBV28|.
TGTGCCAGCAGGGCAAACTATGGCTACACCTTC
CASRANYGYTF
>.|TRBJ2-6|TRBV10-1|.
TGCGCCAGCAGTGACTCTATACCCCGAGGAGCTGGGGCCAACGTCCTGACTTTC
CASSDSIPRGAGANVLTF
>TRBD1|TRBJ1-2|TRBV27|once
TGTGCCAGCAGTTTATCTCCCGGGACAGTCTATGGCTACACCTTC
CASSLSPGTVYGYTF
>.|TRBJ1-2|TRBV28|once
TGTGCCAGCAGCCGCCCCGGACATACCAACTATGGCTACACCTTC
CASSRPGHTNYGYTF
>.|TRBJ2-7|TRBV11-2|.
TGTGCCAGCAGCTTAGCTTTGAGACAGAGCTCCTACGAGCAGTACTTC
CASSLALRQSSYEQYF
>.|TRBJ1-1|TRBV29-1|.
TGCAGCGCTGGTCATACAGGGCTGGTGGCTGAAGCTTTCTTT
CSAGHTGLVAEAFF
>TRBD1|TRBJ2-1|TRBV7-3|once
TGTGCCAGCACCCCTGGAGGGACAGGATCTTACAATGAGCAGTTCTTC
CASTPGGTGSYNEQFF
>TRBD2|TRBJ2-5|TRBV13|.
TGTGCCAGCAGCTCCGCGACGAGCGGGACGCAAGAGACCCAGTACTTC
CASSSATSGTQETQYF
>.|TRBJ1-2|TRBV11-2|.
TGTGCCAGCAGCTTAGTCGAAGGGCATGGCTACACCTTC
CASSLVEGHGYTF
>.|TRBJ2-7|TRBV29-1|once
TGCAGCGTGAGAGGGCTGGGATACGAGCAGTACTTC
CSVRGLGYEQYF
>TRBD2|TRBJ2-5|TRBV9|once
TGTGCCAGCAGCGCCGGGACTAGCGGGGGCCAAGAGACCCAGTACTTC
CASSAGTSGGQETQYF
>TRBD2|TRBJ2-1|TRBV19|.
TGTGCCCATCGCGGGACTAGCGGGACCGGGGGGAATGAGCAGTTCTTC
CAHRGTSGTGGNEQFF
>.|TRBJ1-3|TRBV20-1|.
TGCAGTGCTAGAGGAAACACCATATATTTT
CSARGNTIYF
>.|TRBJ2-2|TRBV18|.
TGTGCCAGCTCACCACAAAAGAACACCGGGGAGCTGTTTTTT
CASSPQKNTGELFF
>.|TRBJ1-2|TRBV10-3|.
TGTGCCATCCGCACCGGCTCGGATGGCTACACCTTC
CAIRTGSDGYTF
>TRBD1|TRBJ1-1|TRBV7-2|.
TGTGCCAGCAGCTTAGTAGGCCCAGGGGGGGAAGCTTTCTTT
CASSLVGPGGEAFF
>.|TRBJ1-2|TRBV7-8|once
TGTGCCAGCAGCCTCCCGAGGGGGGCCGGGGACTATGGCTACACCTTC
CASSLPRGAGDYGYTF
>.|TRBJ2-7|TRBV2|.
TGTGCCAGCCAGGATCCTGACTACGAGCAGTACTTC
CASQDPDYEQYF
>.|TRBJ1-3|TRBV6-1|.
TGTGCCAGCAGTGACACATTTACCGGATGGGGAAACACCATATATTTT
CASSDTFTGWGNTIYF